This T cell receptor beta chain is drawn from a study of T cell repertoires in cytomegalovirus infection. The CDR3 totals 11 residues. The germline V gene encodes CDR1 SGHVS and CDR2 FNYEAQ. Trimming left V 5 bases short and J 7 bases short, with 8 bases between. TCRdb passed the reads through MiXCR, listing each CDR3 protein once. This sample carries roughly 90,000 distinct CDR3 sequences, under 30% of them seen once, and the ten largest clones take roughly 50%. Study results and limitations: What dominated the ex vivo response were HLA-C-restricted CMV-specific TCR beta clonotypes.

This clonotype was seen a handful of times. As yet, its antigen is unknown. Source: CD8+ T cells from cultured PBMCs, taken from culture after CMV antigen stimulation. The clonotype originates from a human donor in good health (CMV status not recorded). Some clones in this sample may be carry-over from other donors' samples. The chain has TRBV7-6 and TRBJ1-1, with D unclear. The CDR3 is CASSLQVEAFF. CDR3 in DNA: TGTGCCAGCAGCCTGCAGGTTGAAGCTTTCTTT.